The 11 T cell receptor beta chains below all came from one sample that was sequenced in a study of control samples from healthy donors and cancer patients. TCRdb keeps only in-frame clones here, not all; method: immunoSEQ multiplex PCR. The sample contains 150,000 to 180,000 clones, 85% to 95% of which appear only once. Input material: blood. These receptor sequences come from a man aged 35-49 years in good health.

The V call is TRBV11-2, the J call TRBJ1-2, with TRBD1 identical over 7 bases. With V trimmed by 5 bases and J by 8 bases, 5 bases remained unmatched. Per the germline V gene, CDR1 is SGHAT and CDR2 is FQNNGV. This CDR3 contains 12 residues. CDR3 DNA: TGTGCCAGCAGCAACAGGGGTATGGGCTACACCTTC. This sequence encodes CASSNRGMGYTF.

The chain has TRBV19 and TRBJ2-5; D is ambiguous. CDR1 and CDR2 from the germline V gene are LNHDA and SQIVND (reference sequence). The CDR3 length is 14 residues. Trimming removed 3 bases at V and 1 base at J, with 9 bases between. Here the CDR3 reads CASSILASQETQYF. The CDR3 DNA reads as TGTGCCAGTAGTATTTTAGCCAGCCAAGAGACCCAGTACTTC. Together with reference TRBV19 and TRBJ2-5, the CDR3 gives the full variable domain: DGGITQSPKYLFRKEGQNVTLSCEQNLNHDAMYWYRQDPGQGLRLIYYSQIVNDFQKGDIAEGYSVSREKKESFPLTVTSAQKNPTAFYLCASSILASQETQYFGPGTRLLVL.

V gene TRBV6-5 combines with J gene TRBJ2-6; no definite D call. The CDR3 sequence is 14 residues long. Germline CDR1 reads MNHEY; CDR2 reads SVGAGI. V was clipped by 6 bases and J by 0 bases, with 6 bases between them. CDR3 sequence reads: CASRQSSGANVLTF. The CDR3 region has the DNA TGTGCCAGCAGACAGAGCTCTGGGGCCAACGTCCTGACTTTC.

Here the CDR3 DNA reads TGCGCCAGCAGCCAAGATCGGCAGGGGGCCACTGAAGCTTTCTTT. The encoded protein is CASSQDRQGATEAFF. The chain has TRBV4-1 and TRBJ1-1; 8 positions match TRBD1. The CDR3 runs 15 residues. The germline V gene has CDR1 MGHRA and CDR2 YSYEKL. With V trimmed by 0 bases and J by 4 bases, 4 bases remained unmatched.

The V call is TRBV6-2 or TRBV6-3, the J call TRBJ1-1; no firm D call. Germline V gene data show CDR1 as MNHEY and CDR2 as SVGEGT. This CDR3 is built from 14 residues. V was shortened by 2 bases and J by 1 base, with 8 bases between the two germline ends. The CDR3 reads CASSYGTGNTEAFF. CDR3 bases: TGTGCCAGCAGTTACGGTACGGGGAACACTGAAGCTTTCTTT.

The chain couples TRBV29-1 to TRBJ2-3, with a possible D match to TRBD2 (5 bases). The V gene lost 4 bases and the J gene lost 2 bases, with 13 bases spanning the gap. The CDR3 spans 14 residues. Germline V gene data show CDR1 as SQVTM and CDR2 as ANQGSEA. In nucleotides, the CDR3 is TGCAGCGTTGCCGGGGTCCCAGTCACAGATACGCAGTATTTT. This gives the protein CSVAGVPVTDTQYF.

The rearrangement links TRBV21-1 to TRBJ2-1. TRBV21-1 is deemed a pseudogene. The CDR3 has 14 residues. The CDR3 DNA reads TGTGCCAGCAGCAAAAGCAGGACGTGGCATGAGCAGTTCTTC. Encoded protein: CASSKSRTWHEQFF.

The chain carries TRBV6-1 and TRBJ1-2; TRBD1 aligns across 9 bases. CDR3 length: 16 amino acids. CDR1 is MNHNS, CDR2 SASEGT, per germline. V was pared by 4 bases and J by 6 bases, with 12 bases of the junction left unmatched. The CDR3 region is CASSVLPQGAVDGYTF. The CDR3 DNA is TGTGCCAGCAGTGTCTTACCACAGGGGGCCGTAGATGGCTACACCTTC.

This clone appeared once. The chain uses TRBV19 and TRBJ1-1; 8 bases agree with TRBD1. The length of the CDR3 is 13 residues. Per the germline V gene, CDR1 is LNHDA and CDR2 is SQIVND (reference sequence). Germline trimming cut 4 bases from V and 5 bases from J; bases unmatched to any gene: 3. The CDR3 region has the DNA TGTGCCAGTAGTACAGGGGGCAGGACTGAAGCTTTCTTT. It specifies CASSTGGRTEAFF.

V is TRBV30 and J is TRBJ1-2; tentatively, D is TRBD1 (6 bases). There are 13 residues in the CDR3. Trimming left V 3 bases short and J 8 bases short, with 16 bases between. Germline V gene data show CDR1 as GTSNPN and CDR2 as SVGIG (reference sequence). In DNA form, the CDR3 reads TGTGCCTGGAGCTACACAGCCCAGGGGGGCTACACCTTC. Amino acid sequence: CAWSYTAQGGYTF.

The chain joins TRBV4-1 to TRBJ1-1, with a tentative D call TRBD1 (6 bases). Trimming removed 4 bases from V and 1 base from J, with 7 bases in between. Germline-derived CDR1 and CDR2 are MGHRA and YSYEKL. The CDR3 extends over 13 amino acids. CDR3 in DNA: TGCGCCAGCAGCCTACAGGGGAACACTGAAGCTTTCTTT. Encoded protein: CASSLQGNTEAFF.